The rows below give T cell receptor beta chains drawn from one sample of a study of identical twins. TCRdb redid the calling of the 5' RACE reads with MiXCR, one entry per CDR3 protein. The sample shows more than 400,000 distinct CDR3 sequences, approximately 16% of them seen only once. These records were also assigned to another study, of yellow fever vaccine responses in identical twins.

The sample taken for sequencing was CD4+ T cells sorted from blood. These receptors were collected from a woman aged 18-35 years in good health. Each CDR3 is given with its conserved first and last residue. D genes are given only for firm matches. Rows may omit the clone size; those that give it use once, few, many or a size class.

D,V,J,size,DNA,CDR3
NA,TRBV6-1,TRBJ1-4,few,TGTGCCAGCAGTAAGCGGGGGAAATGGACTAATGAAAAACTGTTTTTT,CASSKRGKWTNEKLFF
NA,TRBV5-6,TRBJ2-2,few,TGTGCCAGCAGCCTAGGACAGTGGAACACCGGGGAGCTGTTTTTT,CASSLGQWNTGELFF
NA,TRBV9,TRBJ1-1,NA,TGTGCCAGCAGCGTAGATCCCATCCGGGCTGGGGGCACTGAAGCTTTCTTT,CASSVDPIRAGGTEAFF
NA,TRBV3-1,TRBJ1-1,NA,TGTGCCAGCGGCCAAGATGTTGCCATCACTGAAGCTTTCTTT,CASGQDVAITEAFF
NA,TRBV6-2/TRBV6-3,TRBJ2-3,few,TGTGCCAGCAGTTACTTTCCTCCCCGGCTGGAGAATACGCAGTATTTT,CASSYFPPRLENTQYF
NA,TRBV25-1,TRBJ2-3,many,TGTGCCAGCAAGAAGAGCACAGATACGCAGTATTTT,CASKKSTDTQYF
TRBD1,TRBV14,TRBJ1-6,few,TGTGCCAGCAGTCCCAAAAGGACAGGGGGAGACTCCTATAATTCACCCCTCCACTTT,CASSPKRTGGDSYNSPLHF
NA,TRBV7-9,TRBJ1-5,many,TGTGCCAGCAGCTTAGGTGTTCAGCCCCAGCATTTT,CASSLGVQPQHF
NA,TRBV6-5,TRBJ1-4,few,TGTGCCAGCAGTTACTCTTTGGGCTCCGAAAAACTGTTTTTT,CASSYSLGSEKLFF
NA,TRBV6-1,TRBJ2-3,few,TGTGCCAGCAGTAAACGGACACCGGGGAGCACAGATACGCAGTATTTT,CASSKRTPGSTDTQYF
NA,TRBV28,TRBJ1-6,few,TGTGCCAGCAGAGGGGAGTTGTATAATTCACCCCTCCACTTT,CASRGELYNSPLHF
NA,TRBV10-3,TRBJ1-2,few,TGTGCCATCAGGCAGGCGTCCCCTAACTATGGCTACACCTTC,CAIRQASPNYGYTF
NA,TRBV4-1,TRBJ2-1,few,TGCGCCAGCAGCCAAGGTCACAGGGCTCTAATAAGTCAGGCACACAATGAGCAGTTCTTC,CASSQGHRALISQAHNEQFF
NA,TRBV6-1,TRBJ2-5,few,TGTGCCAGCAGCATTCCTAGGAGTACTGGGGAGACCCAGTACTTC,CASSIPRSTGETQYF